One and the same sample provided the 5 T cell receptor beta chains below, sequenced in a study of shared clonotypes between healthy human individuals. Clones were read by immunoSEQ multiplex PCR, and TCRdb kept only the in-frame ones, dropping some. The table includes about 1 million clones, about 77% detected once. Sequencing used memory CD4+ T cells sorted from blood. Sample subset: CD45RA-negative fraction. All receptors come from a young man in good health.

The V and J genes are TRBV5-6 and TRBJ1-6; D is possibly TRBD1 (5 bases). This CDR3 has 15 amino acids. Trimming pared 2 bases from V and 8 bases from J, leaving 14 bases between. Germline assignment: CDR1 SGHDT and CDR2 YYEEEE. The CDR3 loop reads CASSFFDVRDSPLHF. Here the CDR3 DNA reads TGTGCCAGCAGCTTCTTTGATGTCAGGGATTCACCCCTCCACTTT.

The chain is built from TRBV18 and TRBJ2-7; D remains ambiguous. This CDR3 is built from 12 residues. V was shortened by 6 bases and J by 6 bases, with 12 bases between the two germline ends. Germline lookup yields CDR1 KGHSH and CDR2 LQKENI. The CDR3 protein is CASSRERREQYF. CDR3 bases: TGTGCCAGCTCTCGTGAACGACGCGAGCAGTACTTC.

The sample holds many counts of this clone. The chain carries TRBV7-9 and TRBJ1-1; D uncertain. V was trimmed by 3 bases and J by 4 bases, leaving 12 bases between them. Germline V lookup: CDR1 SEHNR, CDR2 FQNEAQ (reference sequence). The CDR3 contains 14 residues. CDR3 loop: CASSFPGETTEAFF. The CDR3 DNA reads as TGTGCCAGCAGCTTCCCCGGGGAAACCACTGAAGCTTTCTTT.

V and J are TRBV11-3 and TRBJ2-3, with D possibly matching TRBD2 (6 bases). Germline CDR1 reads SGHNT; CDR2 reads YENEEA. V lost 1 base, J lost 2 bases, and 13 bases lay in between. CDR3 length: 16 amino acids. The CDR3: CASSLARGRYTDTQYF. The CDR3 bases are TGTGCCAGCAGCTTAGCGAGAGGGAGGTACACAGATACGCAGTATTTT.

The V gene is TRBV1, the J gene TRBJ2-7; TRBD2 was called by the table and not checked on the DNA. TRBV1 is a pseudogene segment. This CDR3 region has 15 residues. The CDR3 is CTSSQDPAGGYEQYF. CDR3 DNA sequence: TGCACCAGCAGCCAAGATCCGGCGGGGGGTTACGAGCAGTACTTC.